This T cell receptor (beta chain) was captured by sequencing in a study of post-analysis software for immune sequencing data. Study findings and constraints: Multiple sclerosis was associated with a significant reduction in normalized Chao1 diversity relative to controls. Patients used several TRBV segments, including TRBV5-6, TRBV5-1 and TRBV20-1, more often than controls.

The V end lost 8 bases, the J end lost 2 bases, and 23 bases lay between the germline ends. This CDR3 region has 17 residues. Germline V gene lookup returns CDR1 MGHRA and CDR2 YSYEKL. As for this clonotype: No antigen is known for it.

Unique molecular identifiers had been added to the TCR beta cDNA libraries. The T cell input of about 0.9 to 11 million gave approximately 500,000 cDNA molecules. A single record per CDR3 protein comes from TCRdb applying MiXCR to the PCR reads. The sample yields roughly 600,000 distinct CDR3 sequences, around 40% seen once. Sequencing was done on a sample of blood. The rearrangement joins TRBV4-1 to TRBJ2-3, with D perhaps TRBD1 (7 bases). The receptor's source is a girl aged 5-17 years with multiple sclerosis. CDR3 DNA sequence: TGCGCCAGCTCGCTCCCTGAGGGGGCGGGGTCCACAGATACGCAGTATTTT. Translated, it gives CASSLPEGAGSTDTQYF.